This T cell receptor beta chain was sequenced for a study of blood T cell repertoires in COVID-19. Study-wide context: Both acute and convalescent COVID-19 samples were obtained from the United States, Italy and Spain. In each case, the material was cDNA or gDNA derived from T cells, B-cell-depleted T cells, or PBMCs.

This CDR3 has 15 residues. CDR1 and CDR2 from the germline V gene are MNHEY and SVGAGI. The ends lost 6 bases at V and 5 bases at J; junction bases unmatched: 6. Original processing notes: Estimates of nucleated cell counts were drawn from the amplification of reference gene primers. The assay was immunoSEQ multiplex PCR, and TCRdb's table has in-frame clones only and misses some. The DNA was the basis for D and trimming; V, J and clone size are from that table. Of 150,000 or so clones detected, 83% appear once; the ten largest clones hold 9% to 13%. Sequencing input: peripheral blood. The TCR comes from a woman aged 60-75 years with COVID-19, enrolled during active disease. The chain uses TRBV6-5 and TRBJ2-3; 12 bases fit TRBD1. For the CDR3, the DNA is TGTGCCAGCAGCCCGGGACAGGGGGCGGGAGATACGCAGTATTTT. Protein sequence: CASSPGQGAGDTQYF.